Listed below are T cell receptor beta chains from one sample, sequenced in a study of radiation and T cells in renal cell carcinoma. Libraries were prepared by immunoSEQ multiplex PCR; TCRdb keeps only in-frame clonotypes and omits some of them. Altogether about 77,000 clones are present, less than 85% being singletons, with the ten largest covering more than 2%. Specimen: blood, collected from a patient whose treatment included radiotherapy and nephrectomy. Source of these receptors: a woman aged 60-70 years with renal cell carcinoma. The CDR3 runs from the conserved cysteine through the conserved F or W. The order of the fields is CDR3 length, clone size, J gene, D gene, V gene, CDR3 protein, CDR3 DNA. D genes are given only for firm matches. Clone size is stated in some rows and not others, as once, few, many or a class when expanded.

len: 16
abundance: -
j_gene: TRBJ1-2
d_gene: -
v_gene: TRBV5-4
CDR3aa: CASSLGGSSGVYGYTF
CDR3nt: TGTGCCAGCAGCTTGGGAGGGAGCTCAGGGGTCTATGGCTACACCTTC

len: 11
abundance: -
j_gene: TRBJ2-2
d_gene: -
v_gene: TRBV19
CDR3aa: CASNRDGELFF
CDR3nt: TGTGCCAGTAACAGGGACGGGGAGCTGTTTTTT

len: 15
abundance: once
j_gene: TRBJ1-1
d_gene: -
v_gene: TRBV19
CDR3aa: CASSIETTGNTEAFF
CDR3nt: TGTGCCAGTAGTATAGAGACAACAGGGAACACTGAAGCTTTCTTT

len: 15
abundance: -
j_gene: TRBJ2-5
d_gene: -
v_gene: TRBV6-1
CDR3aa: CASRKTDLYQETQYF
CDR3nt: TGTGCCAGCAGAAAGACAGACCTGTACCAAGAGACCCAGTACTTC

len: 13
abundance: -
j_gene: TRBJ1-1
d_gene: -
v_gene: TRBV7-9
CDR3aa: CASSLRDGTEAFF
CDR3nt: TGTGCCAGCAGCTTAAGGGACGGCACTGAAGCTTTCTTT

len: 14
abundance: -
j_gene: TRBJ2-3
d_gene: -
v_gene: TRBV30
CDR3aa: CAWSVSSRGDTQYF
CDR3nt: TGTGCCTGGAGTGTATCCAGTCGGGGAGATACGCAGTATTTT

len: 15
abundance: -
j_gene: TRBJ2-2
d_gene: -
v_gene: TRBV9
CDR3aa: CASSVGGARPGELFF
CDR3nt: TGTGCCAGCAGCGTAGGAGGAGCCCGACCCGGGGAGCTGTTTTTT

len: 16
abundance: -
j_gene: TRBJ2-1
d_gene: TRBD2
v_gene: TRBV9
CDR3aa: CASSPQTSGGANEQFF
CDR3nt: TGTGCCAGCAGCCCTCAGACTAGCGGGGGGGCTAATGAGCAGTTCTTC

len: 15
abundance: -
j_gene: TRBJ1-5
d_gene: -
v_gene: TRBV6-1
CDR3aa: CASRQGIDGYQPQHF
CDR3nt: TGTGCCAGCAGACAGGGAATTGATGGGTATCAGCCCCAGCATTTT

len: 16
abundance: -
j_gene: TRBJ2-7
d_gene: -
v_gene: TRBV6-6
CDR3aa: CASELRRSRGLYEQYF
CDR3nt: TGTGCCAGCGAGTTACGACGGTCCAGGGGCCTCTACGAGCAGTACTTC

len: 14
abundance: -
j_gene: TRBJ1-3
d_gene: TRBD1
v_gene: TRBV28
CDR3aa: CASSLRGHGNTIYF
CDR3nt: TGTGCCAGCAGTTTAAGGGGGCATGGAAACACCATATATTTT

len: 17
abundance: -
j_gene: TRBJ2-7
d_gene: -
v_gene: TRBV5-4
CDR3aa: CASSSGGGAASSYEQYF
CDR3nt: TGTGCCAGCAGCTCTGGGGGGGGCGCAGCGAGCTCCTACGAGCAGTACTTC

len: 14
abundance: few
j_gene: TRBJ2-3
d_gene: -
v_gene: TRBV7-2
CDR3aa: CASSARDAWDTQYF
CDR3nt: TGTGCCAGCAGCGCGCGGGACGCCTGGGATACGCAGTATTTT

len: 15
abundance: -
j_gene: TRBJ1-5
d_gene: TRBD1
v_gene: TRBV7-2
CDR3aa: CASSSGTGTNQPQHF
CDR3nt: TGTGCCAGCAGCTCCGGGACAGGTACCAATCAGCCCCAGCATTTT

len: 14
abundance: -
j_gene: TRBJ1-1
d_gene: TRBD1
v_gene: TRBV11-3
CDR3aa: CASSFGQGRTEAFF
CDR3nt: TGTGCCAGCAGCTTTGGACAGGGACGGACTGAAGCTTTCTTT

len: 14
abundance: -
j_gene: TRBJ1-3
d_gene: -
v_gene: TRBV6-6
CDR3aa: CASSPDISGNTIYF
CDR3nt: TGTGCCAGCAGCCCGGACATCTCTGGAAACACCATATATTTT

len: 15
abundance: -
j_gene: TRBJ1-1
d_gene: TRBD1
v_gene: TRBV2
CDR3aa: CASNFDRGHDTEAFF
CDR3nt: TGTGCCAGCAATTTTGACAGGGGGCATGACACTGAAGCTTTCTTT